The entry below gives a single T cell receptor (beta chain) sequence along with its context. These data are taken from a study of blood T cell repertoires in COVID-19. The overall study: Material from acute and convalescent COVID-19 was sourced from the United States, Italy and Spain. Nucleic acid was either cDNA or gDNA, and it came from T cells, B-cell-depleted T cells, or PBMCs.

The CDR3 length is 14 residues. Trimming removed 3 bases at V and 7 bases at J, with 18 bases between. Germline V gene lookup returns CDR1 GTSNPN and CDR2 SVGIG (reference sequence). Libraries were prepared by immunoSEQ multiplex PCR; TCRdb keeps only in-frame clonotypes and omits some of them. The profile shows 25,000 to 30,000 clones, approximately 80% of them singletons. The sequence was collected from a man in his sixties or seventies with active COVID-19. This chain joins TRBV30 and TRBJ1-2, with D possibly matching TRBD1 (6 bases). Sequencing was carried out using peripheral blood. The CDR3 region has the DNA TGTGCCTGGAGGATCCCGGGGGGGGCGCTTGGCTACACCTTC. Its translation is CAWRIPGGALGYTF.